The 5 T cell receptor beta chains in this list originate from one sample, sequenced in a study of T cell clonotyping in hematopoietic cell transplantation. The repertoire was sequenced with immunoSEQ multiplex PCR; TCRdb's copy has only in-frame clones and lacks some. The data hold 25,000 to 30,000 clones, with about 80% observed a single time. Time point given: recipient sample about 28 days before transplant, after cytoreduction. The sequences come from peripheral blood mononuclear cells, collected before stem cell transplant. The receptor source for this set is a woman younger than 45 with chronic myeloid leukemia. Some clones in this sample may be carry-over from other donors' samples.

This sequence joins TRBV30 and TRBJ1-5; a weak D match, TRBD1 (5 bases). Germline CDR1 GTSNPN, CDR2 SVGIG (reference sequence). Trimming stripped 0 bases from V and 8 bases from J, with 11 bases between. This CDR3 is 13 amino acids long. The CDR3 sequence is CAWSVSWGEPQHF. The CDR3 DNA reads TGTGCCTGGAGTGTAAGTTGGGGGGAGCCCCAGCATTTT.

The chain links TRBV6-5 to TRBJ1-2; 8 positions match TRBD1. This CDR3 spans 16 amino acids. V was pared by 4 bases and J by 3 bases, with 10 bases of the junction left unmatched. The germline CDR1 and CDR2 sequences are MNHEY and SVGAGI. The CDR3 DNA follows: TGTGCCAGCAGTTCCAGGACAGGGAGAGTTTACTATGGCTACACCTTC. Protein product: CASSSRTGRVYYGYTF.

This clone has a single count. The chain joins TRBV14 to TRBJ1-6; TRBD1 is a possible D gene (5 bases). Germline assignment: CDR1 SGHDN and CDR2 FVKESK. Trimming shortened V by 5 bases and J by 10 bases, and 15 bases separated the two germline ends. The CDR3 extends over 14 amino acids. The CDR3 sequence: CASSFQGGNSPLHF. The CDR3 DNA is TGTGCCAGCAGCTTCCAGGGAGGTAACTCACCCCTCCACTTT.

The chain uses TRBV9 and TRBJ1-2; D is unclear. Germline assignment: CDR1 SGDLS and CDR2 YYNGEE. This CDR3 contains 14 residues. V was clipped by 6 bases and J by 2 bases, with 14 bases between them. The CDR3 sequence: CASTLGKPNYGYTF. Here the CDR3 DNA reads TGTGCCAGCACCCTCGGGAAGCCCAACTATGGCTACACCTTC.

V usage is TRBV28 and J usage is TRBJ2-3, with D perhaps TRBD2 (6 bases). This CDR3 is 15 amino acids long. V lost 3 bases and J 2 bases, leaving 12 bases between the germline ends. CDR1 MDHEN and CDR2 SYDVKM come from the germline V gene. The CDR3 region is CASSLRRGYTDTQYF. CDR3 nucleotides: TGTGCCAGCAGTTTGAGGAGGGGATACACAGATACGCAGTATTTT.